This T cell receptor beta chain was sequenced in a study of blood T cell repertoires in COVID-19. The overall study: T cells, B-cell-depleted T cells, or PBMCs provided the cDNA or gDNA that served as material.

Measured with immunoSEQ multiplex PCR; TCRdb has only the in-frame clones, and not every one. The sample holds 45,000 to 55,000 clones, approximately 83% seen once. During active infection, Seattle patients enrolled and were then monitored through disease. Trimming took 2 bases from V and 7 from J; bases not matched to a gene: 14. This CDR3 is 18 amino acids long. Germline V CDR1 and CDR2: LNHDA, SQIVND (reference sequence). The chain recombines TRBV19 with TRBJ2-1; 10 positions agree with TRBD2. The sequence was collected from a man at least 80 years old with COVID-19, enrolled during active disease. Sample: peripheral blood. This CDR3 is CASSIRPPSSGSMNEQFF. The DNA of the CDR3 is TGTGCCAGTAGTATAAGACCCCCCTCTAGCGGGAGTATGAATGAGCAGTTCTTC.